This T cell receptor beta chain was identified during a study of radiotherapy plus CTLA-4 blockade in lung cancer. For the study at large: Objective responses were documented in around 20% of patients, with disease control in around 30%.

Comment on this clone: Its matching antigen is unknown.

Study-level results: With interferon-beta, early dynamics of blood T cell clones were reported to best predict response. Clones of tumor-derived TCRs expanded in blood after radiotherapy plus ipilimumab.

The assay was immunoSEQ multiplex PCR, and TCRdb's table has in-frame clones only and misses some. The data show about 51,000 clones, roughly three quarters seen once. This CDR3 spans 15 amino acids. Between the trimmed V and J ends, which lost 8 bases and 0 bases, there was a span of 15 bases. Germline lookup yields CDR1 MNHEY and CDR2 SVGAGI. Patients in the study, people with chemo-refractory metastatic non-small-cell lung cancer, received focal radiation plus ipilimumab CTLA-4 blockade. Sequencing was performed on peripheral blood, taken from a patient treated with radiotherapy plus ipilimumab. The rearrangement links TRBV6-5 to TRBJ2-3; weak D call: TRBD2 (5 bases). The sequence was collected from a human donor with non-small cell lung cancer who had a complete response to radiotherapy plus ipilimumab. Here the CDR3 reads CASSPGRLSTDTQYF. The CDR3 coding sequence is TGTGCCAGCTCCCCGGGGAGACTTAGCACAGATACGCAGTATTTT.